These 15 T cell receptor beta chains came from one sample sequenced in a study of blood T cells in healthy people across ages. A sample-barcoded 5' primer and a J-beta primer mix were used in a second PCR of about 6 to 11 cycles. TCRdb recomputed calls from the 5' RACE reads with MiXCR, one row per CDR3 protein. The table has around 1,000,000 distinct CDR3 sequences, around 27% seen once. The data also belong to a second study, concerning T cells of mothers and their children.

Sequences were obtained from blood. Receptors originate from a girl aged 2 to 10 in good health.

The gene calls are TRBV5-4 and TRBJ2-5; 8 bases match TRBD1. The germline V gene has CDR1 SGHNT and CDR2 YYREEE (reference sequence). This CDR3 is 14 amino acids long. The trim removed 4 bases at V and 3 bases at J, leaving 5 bases unmatched. CDR3 nucleotides: TGTGCCAGCAGCATGAAGACAGGGGAAGAGACCCAGTACTTC. Encoded protein: CASSMKTGEETQYF.

The chain is built from TRBV18 and TRBJ2-7, with a tentative D call TRBD1 (5 bases). Germline V gene data show CDR1 as KGHSH and CDR2 as LQKENI. Between the trimmed V and J ends, which lost 5 bases and 0 bases, there was a span of 14 bases. There are 15 residues in the CDR3. Here the CDR3 reads CASSERGSSSYEQYF. CDR3 nucleotide sequence: TGTGCCAGCTCAGAAAGGGGCTCCAGCTCCTACGAGCAGTACTTC.

This clonotype was recorded a few times. The chain links TRBV4-3 to TRBJ2-1; 11 bases match TRBD2. The ends lost 0 bases at V and 6 bases at J; junction bases unmatched: 7. The CDR3 has 17 residues. Germline-derived CDR1 and CDR2 are LGHNA and YSLEER. The CDR3, as DNA: TGCGCCAGCAGCCAAGATCTGGAGACTAGCGGGGTCAATGAGCAGTTCTTC. Translating gives CASSQDLETSGVNEQFF.

This clonotype was seen a handful of times. V usage is TRBV6-2 or TRBV6-3 and J usage is TRBJ2-5; D is possibly TRBD2 (6 bases). TRBJ2-1 matches the DNA end more closely, so the J call is doubtful. CDR1 MNHEY and CDR2 SVGEGT come from the germline V gene. This CDR3 has 12 residues. The CDR3 coding sequence is TGTGCCAGCAGTTACTCGAACGGGGGGCAGTTCTTC. This translates into CASSYSNGGQFF.

This chain connects TRBV28 to TRBJ1-3, with a weak D call TRBD1 (5 bases). Germline V gene data show CDR1 as MDHEN and CDR2 as SYDVKM. This CDR3 comprises 15 residues. V lost 6 bases and J lost 2, with 14 bases in between. The CDR3 is CASRPDSYPGNTIYF. In DNA form, the CDR3 reads TGTGCCAGCAGACCCGACAGTTACCCTGGAAACACCATATATTTT.

The V and J genes are TRBV6-5 and TRBJ2-1; D not certain. V was shortened by 5 bases and J by 8 bases, with 13 bases between the two germline ends. The CDR3 is 13 amino acids. Per germline, CDR1 MNHEY and CDR2 SVGAGI. CDR3 loop: CASSKIGPDEQFF. The DNA of the CDR3 is TGTGCCAGCAGTAAAATAGGGCCCGATGAGCAGTTCTTC.

This clonotype was counted a few times. The V gene is TRBV7-2, the J gene TRBJ1-3; D perhaps matches TRBD1 (6 bases). V gave up 5 bases and J gave up 4 bases, with 15 bases separating them. Germline CDR1 is SGHTA and CDR2 is FQGNSA. This CDR3 comprises 15 residues. The CDR3 sequence: CASSPPGVSGNTIYF. The DNA for the CDR3 is TGTGCCAGCAGCCCCCCAGGGGTCTCCGGAAACACCATATATTTT.

The V call is TRBV12-5, the J call TRBJ1-1; possibly TRBD1 for D (5 bases). Germline CDR1 is LGHNT and CDR2 is FRNRAP. CDR3 size: 11 residues. Trimming shortened V by 4 bases and J by 8 bases, and 8 bases separated the two germline ends. DNA of the CDR3: TGTGCTAGTGGTTGGGGCATCGAAGCTTTCTTT. Translated: CASGWGIEAFF.

The rearrangement links TRBV20-1 to TRBJ2-7; 10 nucleotides line up with TRBD2. CDR3 length: 16 amino acids. V was pared by 6 bases and J by 1 base, with 12 bases of the junction left unmatched. Germline V gives CDR1 DFQATT, CDR2 SNEGSKA (reference sequence). The CDR3 DNA sequence: TGCAGTGCCTTCGGACTAGCGGATAGGTTTTCCTACGAGCAGTACTTC. It encodes CSAFGLADRFSYEQYF.

This clonotype showed up just a few times. The CDR3 nucleotides read TGCGCCAGCAGCCCACCGACAGGGGGAAACATTCAGTACTTC. Amino acids: CASSPPTGGNIQYF. The chain carries TRBV5-1 and TRBJ2-4; 9 bases line up with TRBD1. J was trimmed by 6 bases and V by 4 bases; bases with no gene match: 5. Per the germline V gene, CDR1 is SGHRS and CDR2 is YFSETQ. The CDR3 runs 14 residues.

The gene calls are TRBV3-1 and TRBJ2-1; D gene uncertain. Germline-derived CDR1 and CDR2 are LGHDT and YNNKEL (reference sequence). Trimming removed 1 base at V and 2 bases at J, with 9 bases between. The CDR3 contains 15 residues. CDR3 DNA sequence: TGTGCCAGCAGCCAAGTGGAGAGCCCCTACAATGAGCAGTTCTTC. It specifies CASSQVESPYNEQFF.

The chain is built from TRBV20-1 and TRBJ2-2, with 10 bases identical to TRBD1. After removal of 5 bases from V and 6 bases from J, the junction contained 12 bases not matched to a gene. CDR1 and CDR2 (germline): DFQATT, SNEGSKA (reference sequence). The CDR3 has 16 residues. The CDR3 bases are TGCAGTGCTCTCCTCCGGGACAGGGGTAAACCCGGGGAGCTGTTTTTT. Protein: CSALLRDRGKPGELFF.

The J gene is TRBJ1-2, the V gene TRBV19; 7 bases match TRBD1. J lost 6 bases, V lost 7 bases, and 17 bases had no gene match. The germline V gene has CDR1 LNHDA and CDR2 SQIVND (reference sequence). CDR3 length: 16 residues. CDR3 sequence (DNA): TGTGCCAGTAACCTTTTAGGAGGGACAGAGCTCGATGGCTACACCTTC. Its translation is CASNLLGGTELDGYTF.

This clonotype was counted only a few times. The chain joins TRBV5-1 to TRBJ2-7, with 8 bases matching TRBD1. The germline V gene encodes CDR1 SGHRS and CDR2 YFSETQ. Germline trimming cut 5 bases from V and 6 bases from J; bases unmatched to any gene: 7. This CDR3 region has 13 residues. For the CDR3, the DNA is TGCGCCAGCAGGGAGACAGGGGCGCTCGAGCAGTACTTC. Encoded protein: CASRETGALEQYF.

This clonotype was counted a few times. This chain joins TRBV5-1 and TRBJ2-5; perhaps TRBD2 as D (5 bases). Trimming removed 2 bases at V and 11 bases at J, with 19 bases between. In germline, CDR1 is SGHRS, CDR2 YFSETQ. The CDR3 consists of 14 residues. The CDR3: CASSFSKGVGEQYF. In DNA form, the CDR3 reads TGCGCCAGCAGCTTCTCAAAGGGTGTTGGGGAGCAGTACTTC.